This T cell receptor (beta chain) emerged from a study of beta chain features in type 1 diabetes. General observations from the study: For Type 1 diabetes patients, all four CD4+ subsets carried TCRB CDR3s that were moderately but significantly shorter.

Only a few counts were recorded for this clone. Antigen unknown. This CDR3 has 14 residues. The ends lost 4 bases at V and 3 bases at J; junction bases unmatched: 2. The sequenced template was cDNA made from the entire isolated RNA. Approximately 3.9 million reads per sample were averaged for naive, central memory and regulatory samples. Assay used: immunoSEQ multiplex PCR; TCRdb lists only in-frame clones, some missing. There are over 200,000 clones in the sample; 11% occur only once, and about 0.018% lies in the top ten. The chain is built from TRBV23-1 and TRBJ1-4, with 7 bases matching TRBD1. TRBV23-1 is reported as an ORF; its role is uncertain. This TCR derives from a man between 25 and 39 years old with type 1 diabetes. Sequencing input: naive CD4+ T cells from blood. The CDR3 DNA reads as TGCGCCAGCAGTCCCCAGGGGGCTAATGAAAAACTGTTTTTT. As protein: CASSPQGANEKLFF.